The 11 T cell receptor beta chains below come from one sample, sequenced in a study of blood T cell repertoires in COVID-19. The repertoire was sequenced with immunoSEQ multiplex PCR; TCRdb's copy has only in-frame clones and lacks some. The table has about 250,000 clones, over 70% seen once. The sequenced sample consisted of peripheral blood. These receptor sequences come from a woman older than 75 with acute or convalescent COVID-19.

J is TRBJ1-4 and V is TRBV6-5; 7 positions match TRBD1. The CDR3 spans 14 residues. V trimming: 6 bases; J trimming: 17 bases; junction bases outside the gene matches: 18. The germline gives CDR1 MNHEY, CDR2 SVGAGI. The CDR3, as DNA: TGTGCCAGCAGCCAAAGGGTCGATAGGGGACAGTCCTTTTTT. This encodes CASSQRVDRGQSFF.

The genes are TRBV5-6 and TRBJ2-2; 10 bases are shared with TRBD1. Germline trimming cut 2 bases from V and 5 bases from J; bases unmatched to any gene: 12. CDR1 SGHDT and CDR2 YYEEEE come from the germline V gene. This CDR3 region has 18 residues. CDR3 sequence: CASSLKWTGGFGTGELFF. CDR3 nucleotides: TGTGCCAGCAGCTTAAAGTGGACAGGGGGATTTGGAACCGGGGAGCTGTTTTTT.

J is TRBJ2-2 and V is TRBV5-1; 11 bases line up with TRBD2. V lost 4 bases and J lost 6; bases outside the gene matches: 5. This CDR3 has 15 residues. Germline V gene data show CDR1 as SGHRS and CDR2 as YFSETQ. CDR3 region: CASSPLAGGPGELFF. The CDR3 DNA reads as TGCGCCAGCAGCCCCTTAGCGGGAGGGCCCGGGGAGCTGTTTTTT.

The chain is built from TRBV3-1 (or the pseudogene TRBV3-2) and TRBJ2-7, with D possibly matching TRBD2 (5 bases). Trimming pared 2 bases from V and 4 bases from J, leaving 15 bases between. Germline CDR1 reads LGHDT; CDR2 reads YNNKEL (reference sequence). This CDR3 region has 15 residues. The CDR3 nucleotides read TGTGCCAGCAGCCAAAGGGCCGGGAAAAAGTACGAGCAGTACTTC. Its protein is CASSQRAGKKYEQYF.

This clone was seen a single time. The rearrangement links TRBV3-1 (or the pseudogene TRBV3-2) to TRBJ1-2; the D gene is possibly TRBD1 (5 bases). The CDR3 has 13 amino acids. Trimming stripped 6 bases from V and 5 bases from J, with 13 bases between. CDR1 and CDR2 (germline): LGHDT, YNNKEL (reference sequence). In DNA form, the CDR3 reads TGTGCCAGCAGTCCCGACAGAATGTATGGCTACACCTTC. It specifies CASSPDRMYGYTF.

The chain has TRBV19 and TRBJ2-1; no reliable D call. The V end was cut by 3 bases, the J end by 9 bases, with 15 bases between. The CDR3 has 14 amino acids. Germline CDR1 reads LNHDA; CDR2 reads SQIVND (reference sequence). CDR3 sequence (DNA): TGTGCCAGTAGTATCGATGTTCTGAGGAGTGAGCAGTTCTTC. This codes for CASSIDVLRSEQFF.

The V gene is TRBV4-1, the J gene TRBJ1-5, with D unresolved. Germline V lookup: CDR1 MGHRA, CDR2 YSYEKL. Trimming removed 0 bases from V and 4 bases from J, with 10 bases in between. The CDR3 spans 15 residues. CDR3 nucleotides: TGCGCCAGCAGCCAAGATATTGCCAGTAATCAGCCCCAGCATTTT. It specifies CASSQDIASNQPQHF.

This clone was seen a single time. The CDR3 loop is CSAREQAEAFF. The CDR3 nucleotides are TGCAGTGCTCGCGAGCAGGCTGAAGCTTTCTTT. V gene TRBV20-1 combines with J gene TRBJ1-1; no definite D call. The germline CDR1 and CDR2 sequences are DFQATT and SNEGSKA (reference sequence). The V end was cut by 5 bases, the J end by 6 bases, with 10 bases between. The CDR3 spans 11 residues.

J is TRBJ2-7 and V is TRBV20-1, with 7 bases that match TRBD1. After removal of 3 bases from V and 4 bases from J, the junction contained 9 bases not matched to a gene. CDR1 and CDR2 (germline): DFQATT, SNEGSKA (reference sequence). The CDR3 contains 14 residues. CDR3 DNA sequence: TGCAGTGCTAGTCAGGGGGAAGGGCTGTACGAGCAGTACTTC. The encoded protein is CSASQGEGLYEQYF.

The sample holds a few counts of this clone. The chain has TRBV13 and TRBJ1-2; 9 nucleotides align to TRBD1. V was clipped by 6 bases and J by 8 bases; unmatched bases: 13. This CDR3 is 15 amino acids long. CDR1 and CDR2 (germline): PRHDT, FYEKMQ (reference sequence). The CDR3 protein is CASRRQGDQLGGYTF. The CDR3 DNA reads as TGTGCCAGCAGACGACAGGGGGATCAGCTTGGGGGCTACACCTTC.

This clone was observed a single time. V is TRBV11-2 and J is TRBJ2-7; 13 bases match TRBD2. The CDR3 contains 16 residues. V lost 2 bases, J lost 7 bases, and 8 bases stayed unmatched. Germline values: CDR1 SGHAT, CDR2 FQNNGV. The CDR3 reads CASSLISGTSGIEQYF. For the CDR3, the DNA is TGTGCCAGCAGCTTAATATCCGGGACTAGCGGGATAGAGCAGTACTTC.